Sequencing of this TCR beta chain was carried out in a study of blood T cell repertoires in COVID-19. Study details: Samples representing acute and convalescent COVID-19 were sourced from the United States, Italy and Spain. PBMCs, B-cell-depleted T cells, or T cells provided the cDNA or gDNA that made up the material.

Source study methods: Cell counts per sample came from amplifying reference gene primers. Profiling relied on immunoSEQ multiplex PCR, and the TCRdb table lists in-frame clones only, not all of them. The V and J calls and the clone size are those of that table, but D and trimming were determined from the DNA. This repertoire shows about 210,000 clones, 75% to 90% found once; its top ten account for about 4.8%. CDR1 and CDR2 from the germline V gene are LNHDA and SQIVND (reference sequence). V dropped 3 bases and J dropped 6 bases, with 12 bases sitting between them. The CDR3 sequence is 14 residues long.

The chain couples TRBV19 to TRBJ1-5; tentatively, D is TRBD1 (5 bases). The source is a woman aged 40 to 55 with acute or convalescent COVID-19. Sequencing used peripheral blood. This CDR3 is CASSISWQGQPQHF. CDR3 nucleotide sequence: TGTGCCAGTAGTATCTCCTGGCAGGGTCAGCCCCAGCATTTT.